The next 18 T cell receptor beta chains were all read from a single sample in a study of OX40 agonist ivuxolimab in advanced cancers. The repertoire was sequenced with immunoSEQ multiplex PCR; TCRdb's copy has only in-frame clones and lacks some. Of 70,000 to 100,000 clones detected, approximately 84% appear once; the ten largest clones hold around 2%. Sequencing used CD4+ or CD8+ T cells sorted from blood, obtained in a trial of the OX40 agonist ivuxolimab. These receptors were collected from an adult with an advanced solid tumor such as melanoma, head and neck, liver or kidney cancer.

V and J are TRBV27 and TRBJ1-4, with D possibly matching TRBD1 (5 bases). The CDR3 extends over 14 amino acids. The germline V gene encodes CDR1 MNHEY and CDR2 SMNVEV (reference sequence). V was clipped by 6 bases and J by 5 bases, with 13 bases between them. The CDR3 nucleotides read TGTGCCAGCAGGGGGGGGTCCAGAAATGAAAAACTGTTTTTT. Residues: CASRGGSRNEKLFF.

Here the CDR3 reads CASTQDRSSGNTIYF. The CDR3, as DNA: TGTGCCAGCACCCAGGACCGGAGCTCTGGAAACACCATATATTTT. This chain links TRBV6-1 with TRBJ1-3; D is undetermined. This CDR3 region has 15 residues. Germline values: CDR1 MNHNS, CDR2 SASEGT. Between the trimmed V and J ends, which lost 7 bases and 0 bases, there was a span of 13 bases.

CDR3 nucleotides: TGCGCCAGCAGCCAACTCCGGGACAGGGGGCGCTACGAGCAGTACTTC. Protein product: CASSQLRDRGRYEQYF. The chain links TRBV4-1 to TRBJ2-7, with 12 nucleotides matching TRBD1. Trimming removed 2 bases from V and 3 bases from J; junction bases left unmatched: 5. The CDR3 consists of 16 residues. CDR1 and CDR2 from the germline V gene are MGHRA and YSYEKL.

The chain uses TRBV6-1 and TRBJ2-7; D ambiguous. Germline V gene data show CDR1 as MNHNS and CDR2 as SASEGT. Trimming cost V 2 bases and J 4 bases, with 15 bases left between them. The CDR3 is 15 amino acids. The CDR3 DNA sequence: TGTGCCAGCAGTGAAAGTTCTAGGACGCTTTACGAGCAGTACTTC. As protein: CASSESSRTLYEQYF.

J is TRBJ1-2 and V is TRBV28; D is perhaps TRBD1 (6 bases). The CDR3 contains 15 residues. The V end was cut by 6 bases, the J end by 8 bases, with 22 bases between. In germline, CDR1 is MDHEN, CDR2 SYDVKM. The DNA for the CDR3 is TGTGCCAGCAGCGTGACGACAGGAGGCGCATGGGGCTACACCTTC. It specifies CASSVTTGGAWGYTF.

CDR3 sequence reads: CASSQQPLKGGYTF. As DNA, the CDR3 is TGTGCCAGCAGCCAACAGCCTCTCAAAGGTGGCTACACCTTC. The chain has TRBV7-8 and TRBJ1-2; D gene uncertain. CDR3 length: 14 amino acids. The germline V gene has CDR1 SGHVS and CDR2 FQNEAQ. With 5 bases removed from V and 7 bases from J, the gap between germline ends came to 17 bases.

This sequence joins TRBV19 and TRBJ2-7; 7 bases are shared with TRBD1. V dropped 1 base and J dropped 3; count of bases not matched to a gene: 6. In germline, CDR1 is LNHDA, CDR2 SQIVND (reference sequence). CDR3 size: 15 residues. CDR3 DNA sequence: TGTGCCAGTAGTATAGGGACAGGCCAGGGCTACGAGCAGTACTTC. Translating gives CASSIGTGQGYEQYF.

This chain joins TRBV6-1 and TRBJ2-1; perhaps TRBD2 as D (6 bases). Germline values: CDR1 MNHNS, CDR2 SASEGT. Trimming shortened V by 1 base and J by 14 bases, and 15 bases separated the two germline ends. The CDR3 is 13 residues long. The CDR3 DNA sequence: TGTGCCAGCAGTGAAGAGCCACCGGGACTTGAGTTCTTC. This gives the protein CASSEEPPGLEFF.

The sample holds one count of this clone. The chain carries TRBV18 and TRBJ1-1; D is uncertain. The CDR3 spans 16 residues. V dropped 3 bases and J dropped 0 bases, with 14 bases sitting between them. Germline CDR1 is KGHSH and CDR2 is LQKENI. The CDR3 sequence is CASSPKDAGLNTEAFF. In nucleotides, the CDR3 is TGTGCCAGCTCACCGAAAGACGCAGGTCTGAACACTGAAGCTTTCTTT.

V usage is TRBV5-1 and J usage is TRBJ2-1; TRBD2 aligns across 7 bases. Looked up from germline, CDR1 is SGHRS and CDR2 is YFSETQ. CDR3 length equals 16 residues. The J segment lost 6 bases and the V segment lost 0 bases, leaving 9 bases of the junction unmatched. The CDR3 DNA is TGCGCCAGCAGCTTGGTGGGCCAGGCGGGAGTCAATGAGCAGTTCTTC. It yields the protein CASSLVGQAGVNEQFF. The complete variable domain, with remaining parts taken from reference TRBV5-1 and TRBJ2-1, reads KAGVTQTPRYLIKTRGQQVTLSCSPISGHRSVSWYQQTPGQGLQFLFEYFSETQRNKGNFPGRFSGRQFSNSRSEMNVSTLELGDSALYLCASSLVGQAGVNEQFFGPGTRLTVL.

The chain employs TRBV11-3 and TRBJ2-3; 10 positions match TRBD1. The CDR3 runs 15 residues. J was trimmed by 6 bases and V by 0 bases; bases with no gene match: 3. Germline assignment: CDR1 SGHNT and CDR2 YENEEA. CDR3 in DNA: TGTGCCAGCAGCTTAGAGGGGACAGGGGCCGATACGCAGTATTTT. As protein: CASSLEGTGADTQYF. Supplemented by reference TRBV11-3 and TRBJ2-3, the full variable domain reads EAGVVQSPRYKIIEKKQPVAFWCNPISGHNTLYWYLQNLGQGPELLIRYENEEAVDDSQLPKDRFSAERLKGVDSTLKIQPAELGDSAVYLCASSLEGTGADTQYFGPGTRLTVL.

The CDR3 loop is CASSLRPRYSNQPQHF. In DNA, the CDR3 is TGTGCCAGCAGCCTCCGCCCGAGGTATAGCAATCAGCCCCAGCATTTT. The rearrangement links TRBV21-1 to TRBJ1-5. TRBV21-1 is a pseudogene locus. The CDR3 is made up of 16 amino acids.

The chain recombines TRBV2 with TRBJ1-2, with TRBD1 identical over 9 bases. The length of the CDR3 is 12 residues. CDR1 is SNHLY, CDR2 FYNNEI, per germline. V shed 10 bases and J 4 bases; nucleotides not matched to a gene: 4. In DNA form, the CDR3 reads TGTGCCAAGTTGACAGGGGGCTATGGCTACACCTTC. It translates to CAKLTGGYGYTF.

The J gene is TRBJ2-2, the V gene TRBV7-9, with a weak D call TRBD1 (6 bases). Germline V gives CDR1 SEHNR, CDR2 FQNEAQ (reference sequence). The V end lost 1 base, the J end lost 6 bases, and 12 bases lay between the germline ends. There are 15 residues in the CDR3. The CDR3 sequence is CASSLETGFPGELFF. The CDR3, as DNA: TGTGCCAGCAGCTTAGAGACAGGTTTCCCCGGGGAGCTGTTTTTT.

The rearrangement links TRBV21-1 to TRBJ2-7; TRBD2 reflects the table's D call only, with no check against the DNA. TRBV21-1 represents a pseudogene. There are 16 residues in the CDR3. CDR3 bases: TGTGCCAGCAGCGCCAGGACTAGCGGGAGTCCGTACGAGCAGTACTTC. Amino acids: CASSARTSGSPYEQYF.

DNA of the CDR3: TGTGCCAGCAGCTTAGACTACGAGCAGTACTTC. Translating gives CASSLDYEQYF. The chain links TRBV11-2 to TRBJ2-7; D unresolved. Trimming took 0 bases from V and 3 from J, leaving 0 bases between them. Germline-derived CDR1 and CDR2 are SGHAT and FQNNGV. This CDR3 spans 11 amino acids.

The chain links TRBV29-1 to TRBJ2-7, with 7 bases lining up with TRBD1. The V gene end was trimmed by 7 bases and the J gene end by 3 bases; junction bases not matched to a gene: 9. CDR3 size: 13 residues. Germline V gives CDR1 SQVTM, CDR2 ANQGSEA. CDR3 loop: CSARQGNYYEQYF. The CDR3 nucleotides read TGCAGCGCACGACAGGGCAATTACTACGAGCAGTACTTC.

The chain uses TRBV5-4 and TRBJ2-5; D ambiguous. V was cut by 1 base and J by 2 bases, with 9 bases left in between. This CDR3 contains 14 residues. Looked up from germline, CDR1 is SGHNT and CDR2 is YYREEE (reference sequence). CDR3 sequence (DNA): TGTGCCAGCAGCTTGACAAACTCACAAGAGACCCAGTACTTC. Translation: CASSLTNSQETQYF. Looking up the rest from reference TRBV5-4 and TRBJ2-5 gives the full variable domain: ETGVTQSPTHLIKTRGQQVTLRCSSQSGHNTVSWYQQALGQGPQFIFQYYREEENGRGNFPPRFSGLQFPNYSSELNVNALELDDSALYLCASSLTNSQETQYFGPGTRLLVL.